The 2 T cell receptor beta chains listed next were all sequenced from one sample in a study of cytomegalovirus exposure and HLA in healthy donors. TCRdb's copy holds only in-frame clones and misses some; the assay was immunoSEQ multiplex PCR. The sample shows 100,000 to 150,000 clones, 89% of them seen only once. Material for sequencing was PBMCs. These receptors all come from a woman between 18 and 29 years old in good health and CMV-seronegative.

The J gene is TRBJ2-5, the V gene TRBV30, with 8 bases identical to TRBD1. The germline V gene has CDR1 GTSNPN and CDR2 SVGIG (reference sequence). The CDR3 contains 14 residues. V lost 8 bases and J lost 4; bases outside the gene matches: 12. This CDR3 is CAGDETGGGETQYF. The CDR3, as DNA: TGTGCCGGCGACGAAACAGGGGGTGGAGAGACCCAGTACTTC.

This chain joins TRBV7-7 and TRBJ1-1; D unresolved. V lost 1 base and J lost 1, with 4 bases in between. This CDR3 has 13 residues. The germline CDR1 and CDR2 sequences are SSHAT and FNYEAQ (reference sequence). In DNA, the CDR3 is TGTGCCAGCAGCTTAGGACAGAACACTGAAGCTTTCTTT. Its protein product is CASSLGQNTEAFF.